Below, 25 T cell receptor beta chains from the same sample are listed, as sequenced in a study of blood T cells in healthy people across ages. Primers used in a second PCR of roughly 7 to 11 cycles were a sample-barcoded 5' primer and a J-beta primer mix. TCRdb fed the 5' RACE reads into MiXCR, producing one record per CDR3 protein. The table has 720,000 or so distinct CDR3 sequences, roughly two fifths seen once. Sample: blood. These receptors came from a man older than 75 in good health.

This clonotype occurred a few times. The chain joins TRBV7-8 to TRBJ2-3; 9 positions match TRBD2. CDR1 SGHVS and CDR2 FQNEAQ come from the germline V gene. The CDR3 sequence is 16 residues long. V trimming: 1 base; J trimming: 2 bases; junction bases outside the gene matches: 4. The CDR3 coding sequence is TGTGCCAGCAGCTTAGATGCTAGCGGGAACACAGATACGCAGTATTTT. Its translation: CASSLDASGNTDTQYF.

This clonotype was observed a handful of times. The chain links TRBV14 to TRBJ2-1; 9 bases are a match to TRBD1. V lost 0 bases, J lost 2 bases, and 8 bases stayed unmatched. Germline V gene lookup returns CDR1 SGHDN and CDR2 FVKESK. CDR3 size: 18 residues. The CDR3 nucleotides read TGTGCCAGCAGCCAAGATCTTTCAACAGGGGGCACCTACAATGAGCAGTTCTTC. It codes for CASSQDLSTGGTYNEQFF.

The chain combines TRBV6-1 with TRBJ2-3; D is tentatively TRBD1 or TRBD2 (5 bases each). The V end was cut by 5 bases, the J end by 0 bases, with 12 bases between. CDR1 and CDR2 (germline): MNHNS, SASEGT. This CDR3 spans 15 amino acids. CDR3 sequence (DNA): TGTGCCAGCAGTCGGGACGTGACTAGCACAGATACGCAGTATTTT. Its protein product is CASSRDVTSTDTQYF.

This clonotype was seen repeatedly, ten times or more. This sequence joins TRBV12-3 or TRBV12-4 and TRBJ2-5; 9 bases match TRBD1. The CDR3 covers 14 residues. V shed 6 bases, J shed 5 bases, and the junction held 7 bases outside the gene matches. The CDR3 loop is CASSRRQGGETQYF. CDR3 in DNA: TGTGCCAGCAGCCGACGACAGGGGGGGGAGACCCAGTACTTC.

This clonotype showed up many times. The V gene is TRBV6-2 or TRBV6-3, the J gene TRBJ1-1; no reliable D call. V was cut by 7 bases and J by 3 bases, with 9 bases left in between. Looked up from germline, CDR1 is MNHEY and CDR2 is SVGEGT. This CDR3 has 12 amino acids. This CDR3 is CASTMGYTEAFF. In nucleotides, the CDR3 is TGTGCCAGCACCATGGGCTACACTGAAGCTTTCTTT.

This clonotype was detected only a few times. The chain uses TRBV7-6 and TRBJ2-7, with 13 bases matching TRBD2. Losses at the gene ends were 5 bases for V and 4 bases for J; bases not matched to a gene: 8. Germline values: CDR1 SGHVS, CDR2 FNYEAQ. CDR3 length: 16 amino acids. The CDR3 sequence is CASSRDQTSGRYEQYF. CDR3 sequence (DNA): TGTGCCAGCAGCAGAGATCAGACTAGCGGGAGGTACGAGCAGTACTTC.

The chain links TRBV6-2 or TRBV6-3 to TRBJ2-4, with 7 bases aligning to TRBD2. The germline V gene has CDR1 MNHEY and CDR2 SVGEGT. The trim removed 2 bases at V and 4 bases at J, leaving 2 bases unmatched. The CDR3 sequence is 14 residues long. CDR3 DNA: TGTGCCAGCAGTTACGGACTAGAAAAAAACATTCAGTACTTC. Encoded protein: CASSYGLEKNIQYF.

This chain uses TRBV4-1 with TRBJ2-2; TRBD1 agrees at 7 bases. After removal of 1 base from V and 0 bases from J, the junction contained 8 bases not matched to a gene. Per the germline V gene, CDR1 is MGHRA and CDR2 is YSYEKL. The CDR3 sequence is 18 residues long. The CDR3 reads CASSQVGFGTANTGELFF. DNA of the CDR3: TGCGCCAGCAGCCAAGTGGGGTTTGGGACAGCGAACACCGGGGAGCTGTTTTTT.

This clonotype was seen more than once but under ten times. V usage is TRBV7-2 and J usage is TRBJ1-3; the D is unclear. V was shortened by 6 bases and J by 0 bases, with 12 bases between the two germline ends. The CDR3 totals 15 residues. Germline-derived CDR1 and CDR2 are SGHTA and FQGNSA. The CDR3 DNA is TGTGCCAGCAGTTCCGGACGGCTCTCTGGAAACACCATATATTTT. It encodes CASSSGRLSGNTIYF.

This clonotype was seen only once. The chain links TRBV11-2 to TRBJ2-1; D may be TRBD1 (5 bases). Germline lookup yields CDR1 SGHAT and CDR2 FQNNGV. This CDR3 comprises 16 residues. The germline V and J ends were trimmed by 3 bases and 7 bases, with 19 bases remaining between them. The CDR3 sequence is CASSLEVNTRGNEQFF. CDR3 in DNA: TGTGCCAGCAGCTTGGAAGTAAATACAAGGGGAAATGAGCAGTTCTTC.

The chain links TRBV6-6 to TRBJ2-7; 9 nucleotides align to TRBD1. The CDR3 consists of 16 residues. In germline, CDR1 is MNHNY, CDR2 SVGAGI (reference sequence). With 2 bases clipped from V and 5 bases from J, the junction kept 10 bases outside the gene matches. This CDR3 is CASSYGPRDRGDEQYF. The CDR3, as DNA: TGTGCCAGCAGTTACGGACCCCGCGACAGGGGGGACGAGCAGTACTTC.

The CDR3 sequence is CASSSGWGNGETQFF. The CDR3 coding sequence is TGTGCCAGCAGCTCGGGGTGGGGTAACGGAGAGACCCAGTTCTTC. The J gene is TRBJ2-1, the V gene TRBV7-2, with D perhaps matching TRBD2 (5 bases). The germline V and J ends were trimmed by 4 bases and 13 bases, with 23 bases remaining between them. The CDR3 is made up of 15 amino acids. Germline V CDR1 and CDR2: SGHTA, FQGNSA.

V and J are TRBV9 and TRBJ2-5, with D possibly called TRBD1 or TRBD2 (5 bases each). The CDR3 extends over 15 amino acids. Germline assignment: CDR1 SGDLS and CDR2 YYNGEE. The V gene lost 3 bases and the J gene lost 4 bases, with 16 bases spanning the gap. CDR3 loop: CASSAGTVSSETQYF. CDR3 in DNA: TGTGCCAGCAGCGCAGGGACGGTGTCCTCAGAGACCCAGTACTTC.

This clonotype was seen a handful of times. The CDR3 loop reads CASNGDSGEQYF. DNA for the CDR3: TGTGCCAGCAACGGCGATTCTGGGGAGCAGTACTTC. The chain combines TRBV6-2 or TRBV6-3 with TRBJ2-7, with no clear D. Trimming left V 7 bases short and J 7 bases short, with 14 bases between. The CDR3 has 12 amino acids. Germline lookup yields CDR1 MNHEY and CDR2 SVGEGT.

V usage is TRBV5-1 and J usage is TRBJ2-7; tentatively, D is TRBD1 (5 bases). The CDR3 spans 15 residues. The V gene lost 0 bases and the J gene lost 1 base, with 11 bases spanning the gap. The V gene's germline CDR1 is SGHRS and CDR2 YFSETQ. CDR3 DNA sequence: TGCGCCAGCAGCTTGGGGGGCATCGAGTCCTACGAGCAGTACTTC. This translates into CASSLGGIESYEQYF.

The chain carries TRBV6-2 or TRBV6-3 and TRBJ2-1, with 8 bases aligning to TRBD1. V lost 6 bases to trimming and J lost 9 bases; unmatched junction nucleotides: 4. Germline V CDR1 and CDR2: MNHEY, SVGEGT. The CDR3 covers 12 residues. The CDR3 nucleotides are TGTGCCAGCAGGCGGGACAGGCCTGAGCAGTTCTTC. Its protein is CASRRDRPEQFF.

This clonotype was detected a few times. V usage is TRBV4-3 and J usage is TRBJ2-7, with 8 positions matching TRBD1. The germline gives CDR1 LGHNA, CDR2 YSLEER. This CDR3 is built from 15 residues. Unmatched junction bases numbered 4, after V lost 1 base and J lost 2 bases. The CDR3 nucleotides are TGCGCCAGCAGCCAAGTGGCGGGACAGGCCTACGAGCAGTACTTC. This codes for CASSQVAGQAYEQYF.

The V and J genes are TRBV7-2 and TRBJ2-3; no clear D. The CDR3 length is 16 residues. Trimming pared 0 bases from V and 2 bases from J, leaving 12 bases between. CDR1 is SGHTA and CDR2 is FQGNSA in the germline V gene. CDR3 region: CASSLAQFSFTDTQYF. DNA for the CDR3: TGTGCCAGCAGCTTAGCGCAGTTCTCATTCACAGATACGCAGTATTTT. The entire variable domain, with the rest obtained from reference TRBV7-2 and TRBJ2-3, is as follows: GAGVSQSPSNKVTEKGKDVELRCDPISGHTALYWYRQSLGQGLEFLIYFQGNSAPDKSGLPSDRFSAERTGGSVSTLTIQRTQQEDSAVYLCASSLAQFSFTDTQYFGPGTRLTVL.

This sequence joins TRBV18 and TRBJ2-2, with 8 bases fitting TRBD2. V gave up 4 bases and J gave up 3 bases; unmatched junction bases: 4. Germline V CDR1 and CDR2: KGHSH, LQKENI. CDR3 length equals 15 residues. CDR3 DNA sequence: TGTGCCAGCTCACTGAGCGGGAGCGACACCGGGGAGCTGTTTTTT. It yields the protein CASSLSGSDTGELFF.

This clonotype was seen ten or more times. The J gene is TRBJ2-3, the V gene TRBV20-1; 11 nucleotides align to TRBD2. CDR1 is DFQATT and CDR2 is SNEGSKA in the germline V gene (reference sequence). V dropped 4 bases and J dropped 0; count of bases not matched to a gene: 9. This CDR3 spans 17 amino acids. CDR3 nucleotides: TGCAGTGCTAACGATGGGACTAGCGGATCTAGCACAGATACGCAGTATTTT. Translation gives CSANDGTSGSSTDTQYF.

This chain joins TRBV6-1 and TRBJ1-1; D gene ambiguous. Trimming removed 0 bases from V and 9 bases from J, with 11 bases in between. Germline lookup yields CDR1 MNHNS and CDR2 SASEGT. The CDR3 is 13 amino acids. In DNA form, the CDR3 reads TGTGCCAGCAGTGAAGCGCTGGCGCCTCAAGCTTTCTTT. This encodes CASSEALAPQAFF.

J is TRBJ2-6 and V is TRBV11-2, with D maybe TRBD1 (6 bases). The V gene's germline CDR1 is SGHAT and CDR2 FQNNGV. V was trimmed by 1 base and J by 1 base, leaving 14 bases between them. The CDR3 contains 18 residues. CDR3 residues: CASSLGVGARSGANVLTF. CDR3 DNA: TGTGCCAGCAGCTTAGGGGTGGGGGCGCGATCTGGGGCCAACGTCCTGACTTTC.

V and J are TRBV10-1 and TRBJ2-7; possible D gene TRBD1, 5 bases. From germline, CDR1 is WNHNN and CDR2 SYGVQD (reference sequence). V lost 6 bases, J lost 8 bases, and 20 bases lay in between. The CDR3 contains 14 residues. Here the CDR3 DNA reads TGCGCCAGCAGCGAGGACACCGCTCTCCGACAGCAGTACTTC. The encoded protein is CASSEDTALRQQYF.

This clonotype was picked up a small number of times. The chain couples TRBV4-3 to TRBJ2-3; D remains ambiguous. CDR1 LGHNA and CDR2 YSLEER come from the germline V gene. V gave up 1 base and J gave up 3 bases, with 11 bases separating them. The length of the CDR3 is 15 residues. In DNA form, the CDR3 reads TGCGCCAGCAGCCAAGTAGGCAGTGGGACAGATACGCAGTATTTT. Amino acids: CASSQVGSGTDTQYF.

The J gene is TRBJ1-5, the V gene TRBV28; D call uncertain. Near its end, the DNA agrees better with TRBJ2-3, so the J call may be wrong. CDR1 and CDR2 from the germline V gene are MDHEN and SYDVKM. This CDR3 comprises 15 residues. The CDR3 region is CASSLPTSNYQPQYF. Here the CDR3 DNA reads TGTGCCAGCAGTTTACCTACCTCCAATTATCAGCCCCAGTATTTT.